Given below is one T cell receptor (beta chain) in context. Its matching antigen is unknown. The J segment lost 3 bases and the V segment lost 5 bases, leaving 3 bases of the junction unmatched. The germline gives CDR1 MDHEN, CDR2 SYDVKM. This CDR3 has 13 amino acids. Clones were sequenced by immunoSEQ multiplex PCR, and TCRdb holds only the in-frame ones, with some missing. Here the sample spans tens of thousands of clones, about 88% being singletons. The sample originates from a study of T cell clones after liver transplantation. Study-wide background: In this trial, immunosuppression withdrawal was attempted within 2 years of liver transplant. Study-level results: Circulating graft-donor-reactive CD4 TCRbeta sequences fell significantly post-transplant in most of the 8 subjects.

The rearrangement joins TRBV28 to TRBJ1-2, with 7 bases aligning to TRBD1. This sample comprised CD4+ T cells from blood, obtained before liver transplant. The clonotype originates from a human donor who received a liver transplant. CDR3 sequence reads: CASSLGTDYGYTF. CDR3 bases: TGTGCCAGCAGTCTTGGGACAGACTATGGCTACACCTTC.